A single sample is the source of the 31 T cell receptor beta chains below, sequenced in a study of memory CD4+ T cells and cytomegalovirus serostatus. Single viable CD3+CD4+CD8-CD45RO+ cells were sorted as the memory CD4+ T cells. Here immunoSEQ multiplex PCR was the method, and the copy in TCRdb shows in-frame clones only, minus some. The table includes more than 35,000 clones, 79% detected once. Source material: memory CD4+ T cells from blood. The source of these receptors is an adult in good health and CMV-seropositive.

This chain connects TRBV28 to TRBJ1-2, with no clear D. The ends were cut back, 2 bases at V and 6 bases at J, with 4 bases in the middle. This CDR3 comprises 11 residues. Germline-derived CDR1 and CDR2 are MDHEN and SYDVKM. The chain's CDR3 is CASSLGNGYTF. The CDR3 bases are TGTGCCAGCAGTTTAGGTAATGGCTACACCTTC.

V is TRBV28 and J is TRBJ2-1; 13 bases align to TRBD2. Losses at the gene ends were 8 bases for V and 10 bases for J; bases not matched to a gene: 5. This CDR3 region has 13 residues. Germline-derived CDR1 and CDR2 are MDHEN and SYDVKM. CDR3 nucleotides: TGTGCCAGCTGGGAGACTAGCGGGAGGGAGCAGTTCTTC. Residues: CASWETSGREQFF.

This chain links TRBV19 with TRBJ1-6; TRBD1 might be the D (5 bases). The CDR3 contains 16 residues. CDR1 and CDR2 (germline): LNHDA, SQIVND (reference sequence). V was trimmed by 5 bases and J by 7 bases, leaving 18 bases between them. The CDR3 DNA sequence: TGTGCCAGTAGTCCCAGGACACGAGTAAGGAATTCACCCCTCCACTTT. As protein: CASSPRTRVRNSPLHF.

The CDR3 sequence: CASSQSNDPPWGSGELFF. The CDR3 region has the DNA TGCGCCAGCAGTCAATCCAACGACCCTCCTTGGGGCTCCGGGGAGCTGTTTTTT. The rearrangement links TRBV23-1 to TRBJ2-2, with D possibly being TRBD1 (5 bases). TRBV23-1 is labeled an ORF, and its function is uncertain. This CDR3 has 18 residues. V gave up 0 bases and J gave up 6 bases, with 20 bases separating them.

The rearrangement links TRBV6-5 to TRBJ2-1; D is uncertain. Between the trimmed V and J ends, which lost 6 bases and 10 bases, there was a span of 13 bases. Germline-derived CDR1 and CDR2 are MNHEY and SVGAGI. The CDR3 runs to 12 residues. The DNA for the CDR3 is TGTGCCAGCAGCCTTAAACCTGGAGAGCAGTTCTTC. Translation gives CASSLKPGEQFF.

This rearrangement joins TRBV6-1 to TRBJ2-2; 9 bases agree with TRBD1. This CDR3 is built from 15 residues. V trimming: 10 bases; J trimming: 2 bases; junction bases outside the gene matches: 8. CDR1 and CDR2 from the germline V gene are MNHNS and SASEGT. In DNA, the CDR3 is TGTGCCACCAGCGGGGACAGGGCTAACACCGGGGAGCTGTTTTTT. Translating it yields CATSGDRANTGELFF.

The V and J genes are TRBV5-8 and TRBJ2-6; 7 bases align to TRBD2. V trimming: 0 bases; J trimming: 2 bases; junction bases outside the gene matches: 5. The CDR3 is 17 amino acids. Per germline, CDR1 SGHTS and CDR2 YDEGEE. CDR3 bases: TGTGCCAGCAGCTTGGAGTTTGCGGGGGCTGGGGCCAACGTCCTGACTTTC. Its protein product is CASSLEFAGAGANVLTF.

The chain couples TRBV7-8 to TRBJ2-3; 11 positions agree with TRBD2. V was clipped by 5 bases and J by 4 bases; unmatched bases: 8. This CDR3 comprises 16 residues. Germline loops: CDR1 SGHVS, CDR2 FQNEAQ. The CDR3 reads CASSLNSGRAPDTQYF. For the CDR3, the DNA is TGTGCCAGCAGCCTAAATAGCGGGAGGGCCCCAGATACGCAGTATTTT.

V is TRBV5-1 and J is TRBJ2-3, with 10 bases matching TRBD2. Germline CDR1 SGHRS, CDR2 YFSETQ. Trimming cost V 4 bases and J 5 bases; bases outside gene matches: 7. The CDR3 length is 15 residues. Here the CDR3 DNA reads TGCGCCAGCAGCCCAGCGGGGGGGCCTGGAGATACGCAGTATTTT. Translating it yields CASSPAGGPGDTQYF.

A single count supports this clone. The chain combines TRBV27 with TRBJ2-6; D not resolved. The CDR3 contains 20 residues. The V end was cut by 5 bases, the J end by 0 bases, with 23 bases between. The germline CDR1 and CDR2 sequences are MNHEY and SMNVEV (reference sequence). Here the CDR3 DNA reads TGTGCCAGCAGTCCCGTTTTAATCCGGTTTTTGAGCTCTGGGGCCAACGTCCTGACTTTC. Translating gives CASSPVLIRFLSSGANVLTF.

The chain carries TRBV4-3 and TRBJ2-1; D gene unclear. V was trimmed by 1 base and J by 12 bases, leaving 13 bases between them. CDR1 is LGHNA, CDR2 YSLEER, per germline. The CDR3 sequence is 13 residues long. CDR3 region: CASSQGRWEGQFF. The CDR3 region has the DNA TGCGCCAGCAGCCAAGGCCGATGGGAAGGGCAGTTCTTC.

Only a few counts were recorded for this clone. CDR3 in DNA: TGTGCCAGCAGCAATCGGACAGGGCTAAGCGGCAATCAGCCCCAGCATTTT. The encoded protein is CASSNRTGLSGNQPQHF. The chain carries TRBV5-6 and TRBJ1-5; 8 nucleotides align to TRBD1. The V gene's germline CDR1 is SGHDT and CDR2 YYEEEE. The CDR3 totals 17 residues. With V trimmed by 4 bases and J by 2 bases, 11 bases remained unmatched. Full variable domain (remainder filled in from reference TRBV5-6 and TRBJ1-5): DAGVTQSPTHLIKTRGQQVTLRCSPKSGHDTVSWYQQALGQGPQFIFQYYEEEERQRGNFPDRFSGHQFPNYSSELNVNALLLGDSALYLCASSNRTGLSGNQPQHFGDGTRLSIL.

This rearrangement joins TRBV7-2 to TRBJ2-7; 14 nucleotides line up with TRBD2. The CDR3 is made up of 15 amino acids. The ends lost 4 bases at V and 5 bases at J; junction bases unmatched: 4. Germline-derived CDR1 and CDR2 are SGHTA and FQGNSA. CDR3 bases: TGTGCCAGCAGCTCGACTAGCGGGAGGGGGGACGAGCAGTACTTC. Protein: CASSSTSGRGDEQYF.

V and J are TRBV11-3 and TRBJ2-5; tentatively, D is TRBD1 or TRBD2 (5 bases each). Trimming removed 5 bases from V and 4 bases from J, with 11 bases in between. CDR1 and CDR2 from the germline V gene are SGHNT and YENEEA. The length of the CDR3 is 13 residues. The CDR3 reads CASSDQGPETQYF. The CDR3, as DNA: TGTGCCAGCAGCGATCAGGGACCAGAGACCCAGTACTTC.

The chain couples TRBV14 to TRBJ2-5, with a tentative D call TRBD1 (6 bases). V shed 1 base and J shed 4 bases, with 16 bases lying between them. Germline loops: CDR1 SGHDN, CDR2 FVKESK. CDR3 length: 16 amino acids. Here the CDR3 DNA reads TGTGCCAGCAGCCAAGTCAGGGGAAAAAGGGGAGAGACCCAGTACTTC. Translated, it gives CASSQVRGKRGETQYF. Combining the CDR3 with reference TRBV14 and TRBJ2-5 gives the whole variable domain EAGVTQFPSHSVIEKGQTVTLRCDPISGHDNLYWYRRVMGKEIKFLLHFVKESKQDESGMPNNRFLAERTGGTYSTLKVQPAELEDSGVYFCASSQVRGKRGETQYFGPGTRLLVL.

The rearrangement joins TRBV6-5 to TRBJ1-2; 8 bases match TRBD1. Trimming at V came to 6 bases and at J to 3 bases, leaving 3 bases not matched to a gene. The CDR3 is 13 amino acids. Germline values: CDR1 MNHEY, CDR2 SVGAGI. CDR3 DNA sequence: TGTGCCAGCAGGTTGACAGGGGACTATGGCTACACCTTC. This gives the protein CASRLTGDYGYTF.

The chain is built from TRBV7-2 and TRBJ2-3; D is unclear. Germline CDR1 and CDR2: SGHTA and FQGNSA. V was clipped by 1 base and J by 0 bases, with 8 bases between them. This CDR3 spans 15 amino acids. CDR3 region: CASSLVEFSTDTQYF. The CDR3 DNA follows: TGTGCCAGCAGCTTAGTTGAATTCAGCACAGATACGCAGTATTTT.

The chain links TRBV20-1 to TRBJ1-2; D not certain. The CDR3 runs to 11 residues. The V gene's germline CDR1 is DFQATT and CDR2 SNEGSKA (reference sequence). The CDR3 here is CNAESNYGYTF. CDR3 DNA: TGCAACGCCGAGTCTAACTATGGCTACACCTTC.

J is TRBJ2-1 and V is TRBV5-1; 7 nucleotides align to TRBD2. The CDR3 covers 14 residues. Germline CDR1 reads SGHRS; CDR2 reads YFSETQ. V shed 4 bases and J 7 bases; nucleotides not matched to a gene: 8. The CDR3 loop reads CASSPTGEGNEQFF. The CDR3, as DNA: TGCGCCAGCAGCCCAACGGGGGAGGGGAATGAGCAGTTCTTC.

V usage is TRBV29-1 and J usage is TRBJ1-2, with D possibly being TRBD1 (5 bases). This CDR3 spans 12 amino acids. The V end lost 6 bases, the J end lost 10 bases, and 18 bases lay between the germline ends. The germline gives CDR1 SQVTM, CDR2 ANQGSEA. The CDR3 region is CSVTEERQTYTF. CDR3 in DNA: TGCAGCGTAACCGAGGAGAGACAGACCTACACCTTC.

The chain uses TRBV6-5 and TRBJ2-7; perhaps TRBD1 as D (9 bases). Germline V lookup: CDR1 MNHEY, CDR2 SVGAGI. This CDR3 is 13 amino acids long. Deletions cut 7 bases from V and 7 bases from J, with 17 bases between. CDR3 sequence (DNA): TGTGCCAGCACTTATAGCGGGACAGGGGAGCAGTACTTC. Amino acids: CASTYSGTGEQYF.

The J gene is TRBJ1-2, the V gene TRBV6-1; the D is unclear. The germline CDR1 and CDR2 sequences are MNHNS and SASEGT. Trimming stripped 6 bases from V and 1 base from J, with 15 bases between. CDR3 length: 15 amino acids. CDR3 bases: TGTGCCAGCAGCACCGAGGCGGGGTTTAACTATGGCTACACCTTC. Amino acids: CASSTEAGFNYGYTF.

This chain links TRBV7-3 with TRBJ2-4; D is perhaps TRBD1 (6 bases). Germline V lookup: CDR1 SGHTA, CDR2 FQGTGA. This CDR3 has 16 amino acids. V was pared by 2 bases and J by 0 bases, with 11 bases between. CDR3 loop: CASSLESGVAKNIQYF. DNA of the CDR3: TGTGCCAGCAGCTTAGAGTCAGGGGTAGCCAAAAACATTCAGTACTTC.

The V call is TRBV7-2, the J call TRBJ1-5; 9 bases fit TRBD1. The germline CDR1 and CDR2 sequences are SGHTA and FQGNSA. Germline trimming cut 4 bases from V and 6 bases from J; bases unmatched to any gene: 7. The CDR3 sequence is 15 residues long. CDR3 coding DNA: TGTGCCAGCAGCTCATCGACAGGGGGAGGTCAGCCCCAGCATTTT. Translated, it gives CASSSSTGGGQPQHF.

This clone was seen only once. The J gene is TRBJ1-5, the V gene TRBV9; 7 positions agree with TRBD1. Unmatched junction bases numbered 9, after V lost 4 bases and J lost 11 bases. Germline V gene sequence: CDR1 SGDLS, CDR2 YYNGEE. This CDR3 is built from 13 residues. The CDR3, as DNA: TGTGCCAGCAGCTCAGGGGGAGAAGGGACCCAGCATTTT. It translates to CASSSGGEGTQHF.

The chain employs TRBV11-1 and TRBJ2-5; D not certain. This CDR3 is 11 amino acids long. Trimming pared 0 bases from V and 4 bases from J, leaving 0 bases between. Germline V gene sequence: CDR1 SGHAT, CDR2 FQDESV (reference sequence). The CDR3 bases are TGTGCCAGCAGCTTAGCAGAGACCCAGTACTTC. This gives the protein CASSLAETQYF.

CDR3: CASSEGRGMENIQYF. For the CDR3, the DNA is TGTGCCAGCAGTGAAGGCAGGGGAATGGAAAACATTCAGTACTTC. The chain is built from TRBV25-1 and TRBJ2-4; D is perhaps TRBD1 (6 bases). Trimming removed 2 bases from V and 5 bases from J, with 13 bases in between. This CDR3 spans 15 amino acids. Per the germline V gene, CDR1 is MGHDK and CDR2 is SYGVNS.

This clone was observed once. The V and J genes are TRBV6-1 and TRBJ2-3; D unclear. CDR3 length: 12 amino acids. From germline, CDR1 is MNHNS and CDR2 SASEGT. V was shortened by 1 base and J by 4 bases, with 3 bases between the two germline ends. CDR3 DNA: TGTGCCAGCAGTGAAGTTGCAGATACGCAGTATTTT. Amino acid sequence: CASSEVADTQYF.

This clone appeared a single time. DNA of the CDR3: TGTGCCAGCAGCCAATACCACAGCAATCAGCCCCAGCATTTT. Its translation: CASSQYHSNQPQHF. The rearrangement joins TRBV4-2 to TRBJ1-5; no clear D gene. V was trimmed by 2 bases and J by 1 base, leaving 6 bases between them. Germline lookup yields CDR1 LGHNA and CDR2 YNFKEQ. This CDR3 is built from 14 residues.

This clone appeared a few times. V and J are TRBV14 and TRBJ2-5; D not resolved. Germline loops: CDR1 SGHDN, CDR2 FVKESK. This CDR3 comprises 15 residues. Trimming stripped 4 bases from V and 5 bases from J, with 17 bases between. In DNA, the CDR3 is TGTGCCAGCAGCCCAGGTACAAGGTCCGGGGAGACCCAGTACTTC. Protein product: CASSPGTRSGETQYF.

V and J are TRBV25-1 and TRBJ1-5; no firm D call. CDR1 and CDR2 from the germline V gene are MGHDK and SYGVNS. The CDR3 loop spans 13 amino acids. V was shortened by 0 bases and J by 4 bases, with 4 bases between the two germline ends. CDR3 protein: CASSEYGNQPQHF. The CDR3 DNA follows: TGTGCCAGCAGTGAATACGGGAATCAGCCCCAGCATTTT.